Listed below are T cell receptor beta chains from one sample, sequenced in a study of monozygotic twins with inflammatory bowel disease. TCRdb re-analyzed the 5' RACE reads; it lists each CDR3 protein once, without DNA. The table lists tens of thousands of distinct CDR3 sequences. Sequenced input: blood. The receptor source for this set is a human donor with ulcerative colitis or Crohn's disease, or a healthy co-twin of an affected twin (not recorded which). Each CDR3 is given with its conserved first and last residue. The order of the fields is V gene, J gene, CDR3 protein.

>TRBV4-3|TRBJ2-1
CASSQDERGVNNEQFF
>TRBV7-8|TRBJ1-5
CASSQGDRVRNQPQHF
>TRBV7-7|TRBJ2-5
CASSIQGQSQETQYF
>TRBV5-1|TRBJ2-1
CASRDAEYLGYNEQFF
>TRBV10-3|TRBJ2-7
CAISGGGGPYEQYF
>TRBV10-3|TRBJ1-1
CAIRQAAGTEAFF
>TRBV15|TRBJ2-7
CATSNGARYEQYF
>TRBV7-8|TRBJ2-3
CASSLGISGGARDTQYF
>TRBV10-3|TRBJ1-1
CAISESIGTMNTEAFF
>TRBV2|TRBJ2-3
CASSTSGGAVTDTQYF
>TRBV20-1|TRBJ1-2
CSASALHGYTF
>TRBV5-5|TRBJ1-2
CASSLGIDPGYGYTF
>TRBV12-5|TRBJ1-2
CASAPQGTYGYTF
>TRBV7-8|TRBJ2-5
CASSSRGGAQYF
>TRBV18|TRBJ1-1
CASSLTPGGQMNTEAFF
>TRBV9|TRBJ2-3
CASSPPGEAGRADTQYF
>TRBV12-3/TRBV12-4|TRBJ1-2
CASTGGGFYGYTF
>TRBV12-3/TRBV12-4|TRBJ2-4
CASSLVGQGRKNIQYF
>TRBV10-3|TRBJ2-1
CAISEKQGGYNEQFF
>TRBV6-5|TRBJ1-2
CASSYRGDLYGYTF
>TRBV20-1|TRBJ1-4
CSASSPRDEKLFF
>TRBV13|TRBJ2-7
CASSLGRDWAREQYF
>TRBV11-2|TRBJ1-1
CASSPLEVPYTEAFF
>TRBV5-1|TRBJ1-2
CASSLSEGRSYGYTF
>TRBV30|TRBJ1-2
CAWSVGANYGYTF
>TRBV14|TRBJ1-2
CASSRDRAYGYTF
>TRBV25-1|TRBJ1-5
CASSNQGVPQHF
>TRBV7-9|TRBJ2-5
CASSLTSGFQETQYF
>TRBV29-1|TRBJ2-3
CSVGGMGGGTDTQYF
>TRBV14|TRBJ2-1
CASSREQTFYNEQFF
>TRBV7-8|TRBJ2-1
CASSALGVGMGLFNEQFF
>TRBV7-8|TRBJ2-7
CASRETGFSYEQYF
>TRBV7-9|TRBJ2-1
CASSPNIAGVDNEQFF
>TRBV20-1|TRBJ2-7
CSASVGYEQYF
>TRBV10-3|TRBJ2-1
CAISESSEGLVHPAEQFF
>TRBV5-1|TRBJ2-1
CASSSEDLGQQLAGLYNEQFF
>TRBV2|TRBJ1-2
CASSGNLNYGYTF
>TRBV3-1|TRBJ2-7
CASSLRSYEQYF
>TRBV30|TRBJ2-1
CAWALGGINEQFF
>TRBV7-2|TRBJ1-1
CASSLTGRRNTEAFF
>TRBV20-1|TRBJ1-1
CSASPGVPEAFF
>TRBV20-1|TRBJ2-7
CSASPWGSFNYEQYF
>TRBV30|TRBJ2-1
CAWYRDYNEQFF
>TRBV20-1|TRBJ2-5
CSASTSGETQYF
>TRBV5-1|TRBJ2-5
CASSLAASPQETQYF
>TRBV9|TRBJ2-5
CASSVEYREGATQYF
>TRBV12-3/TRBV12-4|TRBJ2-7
CASSLAQGNSEQYF
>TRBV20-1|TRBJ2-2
CSARLAGIPTGELFF
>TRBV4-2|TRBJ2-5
CASSQEFGQGVETQYF
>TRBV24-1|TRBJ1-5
CATSERANQPQHF
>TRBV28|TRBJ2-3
CASSPYGQNTQYF
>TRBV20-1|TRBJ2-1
CSAVNRGSYNEQFF
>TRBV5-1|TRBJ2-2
CASSLGDRSRSGELFF
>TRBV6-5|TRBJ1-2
CASSYVEQRRNYGYTF
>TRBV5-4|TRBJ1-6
CASSLNRWIESNSPLHF